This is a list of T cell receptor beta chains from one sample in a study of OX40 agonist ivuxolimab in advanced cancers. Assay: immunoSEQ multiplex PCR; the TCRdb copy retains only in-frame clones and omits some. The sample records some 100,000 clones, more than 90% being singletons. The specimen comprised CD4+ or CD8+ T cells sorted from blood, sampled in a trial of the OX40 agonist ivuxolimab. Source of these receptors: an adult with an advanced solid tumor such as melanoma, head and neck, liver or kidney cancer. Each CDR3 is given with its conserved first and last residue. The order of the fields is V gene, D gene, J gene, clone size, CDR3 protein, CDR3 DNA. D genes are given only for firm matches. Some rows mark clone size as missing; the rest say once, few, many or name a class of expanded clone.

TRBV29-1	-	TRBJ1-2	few	CSVEAGIYGYTF	TGCAGCGTTGAGGCAGGCATCTATGGCTACACCTTC
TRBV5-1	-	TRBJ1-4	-	CASSTDTPLNEKLFF	TGCGCCAGCAGCACGGACACTCCCCTTAATGAAAAACTGTTTTTT
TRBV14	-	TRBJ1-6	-	CASSQVYGINSPLHF	TGTGCCAGCAGCCAAGTTTACGGTATTAATTCACCCCTCCACTTT
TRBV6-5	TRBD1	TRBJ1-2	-	CASSYSAGGGYTF	TGTGCCAGCAGTTACTCGGCAGGGGGAGGCTACACCTTC
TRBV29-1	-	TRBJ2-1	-	CSVEGPYDVDTQGDEQFF	TGCAGCGTTGAAGGGCCCTATGATGTCGACACTCAGGGAGATGAGCAGTTCTTC
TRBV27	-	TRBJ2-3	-	CASSFRGLTDTQYF	TGTGCCAGCAGTTTTAGGGGACTTACAGATACGCAGTATTTT
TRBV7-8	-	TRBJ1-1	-	CASSLGVYLGAFEAFF	TGTGCCAGCAGCTTAGGGGTGTATCTGGGGGCGTTTGAAGCTTTCTTT
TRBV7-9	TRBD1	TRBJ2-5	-	CASSPKGQGQETQYF	TGTGCCAGCAGCCCCAAAGGACAGGGCCAAGAGACCCAGTACTTC
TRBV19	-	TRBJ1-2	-	CASSIVGGAKNYGYTF	TGTGCCAGTAGTATAGTTGGTGGGGCGAAAAACTATGGCTACACCTTC
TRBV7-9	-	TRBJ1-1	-	CASSAPGSNTEAFF	TGTGCCAGCAGCGCCCCCGGGAGTAACACTGAAGCTTTCTTT
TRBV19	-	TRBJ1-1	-	CASSIDLRGLGRRTEAFF	TGTGCCAGTAGTATAGATCTGCGGGGACTGGGGAGAAGGACTGAAGCTTTCTTT
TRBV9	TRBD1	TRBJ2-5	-	CASSASTGRQETQYF	TGTGCCAGCAGCGCCTCGACAGGGCGACAAGAGACCCAGTACTTC
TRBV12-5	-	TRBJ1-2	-	CASGFPTGGYTF	TGTGCTAGTGGTTTTCCCACAGGAGGCTACACCTTC
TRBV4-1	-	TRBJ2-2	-	CASSHLTGELFF	TGCGCCAGCAGCCACCTCACCGGGGAGCTGTTTTTT
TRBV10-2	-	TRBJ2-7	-	CASIGTGGEQYF	TGCGCCAGCATCGGAACCGGAGGCGAGCAGTACTTC
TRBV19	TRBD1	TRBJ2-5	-	CASSQDRAETQYF	TGTGCCAGTAGCCAGGACAGGGCCGAGACCCAGTACTTC
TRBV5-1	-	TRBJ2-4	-	CASSEEAKNIQYF	TGCGCCAGTAGTGAAGAAGCCAAAAACATTCAGTACTTC
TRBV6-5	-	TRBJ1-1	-	CASIQMNTEAFF	TGTGCCAGCATACAAATGAACACTGAAGCTTTCTTT
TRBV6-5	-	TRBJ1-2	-	CASMYRAKAGYTF	TGTGCCAGCATGTACAGGGCAAAGGCTGGCTACACCTTC
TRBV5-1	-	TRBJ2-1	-	CASSLAVRLAEDEQFF	TGCGCCAGCAGCTTGGCCGTCCGGCTAGCCGAGGATGAGCAGTTCTTC
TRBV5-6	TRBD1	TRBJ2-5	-	CASSPPGTGIVWGETQYF	TGTGCCAGCAGCCCTCCAGGGACAGGGATTGTTTGGGGAGAGACCCAGTACTTC
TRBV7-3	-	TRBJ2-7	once	CASSLTSSERAASGEGTGRYEQYF	TGTGCCAGCAGCTTAACCTCCTCCGAACGGGCGGCTTCGGGCGAGGGAACAGGTAGATACGAGCAGTACTTC
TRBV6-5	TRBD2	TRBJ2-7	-	CASSYGPSGSRYEQYF	TGTGCCAGCAGTTACGGTCCTAGCGGGAGTAGGTACGAGCAGTACTTC
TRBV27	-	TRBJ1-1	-	CASSLGWGTEAFF	TGTGCCAGCAGTCTAGGGTGGGGCACTGAAGCTTTCTTT